One and the same sample provided the 22 T cell receptor beta chains below, sequenced in a study of blood T cells in healthy people across ages. A second about 6 to 12 cycle PCR used barcoded and J-beta primers. Each CDR3 protein is one row after TCRdb ran MiXCR on the 5' RACE reads. The sample holds around 850,000 distinct CDR3 sequences, about 37% seen once. Specimen: blood. The receptors stem from a man aged 18 to 30 in good health.

Comment on this clonotype: A much larger clonotype is one base distant, so this may be a read error. V is TRBV4-3 and J is TRBJ2-1, with D unclear. CDR1 and CDR2 from the germline V gene are LGHNA and YSLEER. This CDR3 comprises 16 residues. DNA of the CDR3: TGCGCCAACAGCCAAGATTGGAGTAGCTCCTACAATGAGCAGTTCTTC. As protein: CANSQDWSSSYNEQFF.

This chain links TRBV7-2 with TRBJ2-1; no clear D gene. Germline CDR1 reads SGHTA; CDR2 reads FQGNSA. The CDR3 is made up of 14 amino acids. V lost 3 bases and J 9 bases, leaving 15 bases between the germline ends. As DNA, the CDR3 is TGTGCCAGCAGCTTTGACCGAGGAGAAGGTGAGCAGTTCTTC. It is translated as CASSFDRGEGEQFF.

On this clonotype: At one of its ends the junction is not consistent with the germline gene, which may arise from a read error. The V gene is TRBV7-2, the J gene TRBJ1-2, with 10 bases fitting TRBD1. The CDR3 has 14 residues. Germline-derived CDR1 and CDR2 are SGHTA and FQGNSA. CDR3 residues: CANSIDRGPYGYTF. The CDR3, as DNA: TGTGCCAACAGCATCGACAGGGGGCCCTATGGCTACACCTTC.

This clonotype was observed a few times. The chain couples TRBV4-3 to TRBJ2-5; TRBD2 matches 9 bases. The CDR3 covers 14 residues. Germline CDR1 and CDR2: LGHNA and YSLEER. J was trimmed by 13 bases and V by 2 bases; bases with no gene match: 11. The CDR3 nucleotides read TGCGCCAGCAGCCAAAGCTTAGCGGGGGCTCGGTGGTACTTC. Its protein is CASSQSLAGARWYF.

The rearrangement joins TRBV3-1 to TRBJ2-3, with D unclear. The germline V gene encodes CDR1 LGHDT and CDR2 YNNKEL (reference sequence). The CDR3 extends over 17 amino acids. Trimming took off 1 base at V and 2 bases at J, with 16 bases between the two ends. In DNA, the CDR3 is TGTGCCAGCAGCCAAGGACCCCCGCAGGACCTCACAGATACGCAGTATTTT. It encodes CASSQGPPQDLTDTQYF.

This clonotype was detected only a few times. The rearrangement uses TRBV7-9 and TRBJ2-1; D gene ambiguous. Germline assignment: CDR1 SEHNR and CDR2 FQNEAQ (reference sequence). There are 15 residues in the CDR3. V lost 5 bases and J lost 2, with 13 bases in between. CDR3 region: CASSLGWGTYNEQFF. For the CDR3, the DNA is TGTGCCAGCAGCCTCGGATGGGGTACCTACAATGAGCAGTTCTTC.

There are many counts of this clonotype. The chain has TRBV7-6 and TRBJ2-2; D unclear. The CDR3 totals 12 residues. The germline V gene encodes CDR1 SGHVS and CDR2 FNYEAQ. Trimming shortened V by 5 bases and J by 3 bases, and 4 bases separated the two germline ends. The CDR3 loop is CASSLYTGELFF. As DNA, the CDR3 is TGTGCCAGCAGCCTTTACACCGGGGAGCTGTTTTTT.

This chain joins TRBV4-2 and TRBJ2-3; D is perhaps TRBD2 (6 bases). The CDR3 consists of 18 residues. V was shortened by 4 bases and J by 1 base, with 21 bases between the two germline ends. Germline V gene sequence: CDR1 LGHNA, CDR2 YNFKEQ. CDR3 bases: TGTGCCAGCAGCCCCCGGGACGGGGGACGATTTGGCACAGATACGCAGTATTTT. Its translation is CASSPRDGGRFGTDTQYF.

A word on this clonotype: This may be a read error: a much more frequent sequence differs by one nucleotide. The chain combines TRBV10-3 with TRBJ2-5, with TRBD2 matching over 8 bases. This CDR3 spans 18 amino acids. The V gene's germline CDR1 is ENHRY and CDR2 SYGVKD. The chain's CDR3 is CTISQTDLASGYQETQYF. As DNA, the CDR3 is TGTACCATCAGTCAAACCGACCTCGCTAGCGGGTACCAAGAGACCCAGTACTTC.

This chain connects TRBV20-1 to TRBJ2-7; 10 nucleotides match TRBD2. CDR3 length: 14 amino acids. The trim removed 4 bases at V and 4 bases at J, leaving 7 bases unmatched. Germline CDR1 DFQATT, CDR2 SNEGSKA (reference sequence). The CDR3: CSAKSGRADYEQYF. The DNA of the CDR3 is TGCAGTGCTAAAAGCGGGAGGGCCGATTACGAGCAGTACTTC.

In its sample, this clonotype was seen a few times. CDR3 in amino acids: CASSPARVSTDTQYF. The DNA for the CDR3 is TGTGCCAGCAGCCCAGCAAGGGTTAGCACAGATACGCAGTATTTT. This chain links TRBV7-9 with TRBJ2-3; no clear D. Deletions cut 5 bases from V and 0 bases from J, with 12 bases between. CDR3 length: 15 amino acids. CDR1 SEHNR and CDR2 FQNEAQ come from the germline V gene (reference sequence).

This clonotype was seen at least ten times. The chain is built from TRBV7-9 and TRBJ1-2; perhaps TRBD1 as D (5 bases). Per germline, CDR1 SEHNR and CDR2 FQNEAQ (reference sequence). Trimming stripped 5 bases from V and 4 bases from J, with 17 bases between. The CDR3 has 15 amino acids. The CDR3 DNA sequence: TGTGCCAGCAGCGGGGGGGGTATTCTTCGCTATGGCTACACCTTC. Translation: CASSGGGILRYGYTF.

This clonotype was seen a few times. CDR3 nucleotides: TGTGCCATCAGAGTGGTAGTCAGCAGGACTAGCAATCAGCCCCAGCATTTT. As protein: CAIRVVVSRTSNQPQHF. The chain joins TRBV10-3 to TRBJ1-5; D is unclear. The ends were cut back, 6 bases at V and 0 bases at J, with 18 bases in the middle. Germline loops: CDR1 ENHRY, CDR2 SYGVKD. The CDR3 is 17 amino acids.

This clonotype was seen just once. The chain recombines TRBV11-2 with TRBJ2-5; 8 bases align to TRBD2. J was trimmed by 5 bases and V by 9 bases; bases with no gene match: 8. The germline V gene encodes CDR1 SGHAT and CDR2 FQNNGV. CDR3 length: 13 residues. This chain's CDR3 is CASDREGLETQYF. The DNA for the CDR3 is TGTGCCAGTGACCGGGAGGGCCTCGAGACCCAGTACTTC.

In regard to this clonotype: One end of the junction varies from germline; a read error may be responsible. The V and J genes are TRBV20-1 and TRBJ2-1; weak D call: TRBD1 (7 bases). Looked up from germline, CDR1 is DFQATT and CDR2 is SNEGSKA (reference sequence). The length of the CDR3 is 14 residues. CDR3 loop: CSARNLGRGDEQFF. As DNA, the CDR3 is TGTAGTGCTAGAAATTTGGGCAGGGGGGATGAGCAGTTCTTC.

The rearrangement links TRBV6-5 to TRBJ2-5; no firm D call. The J call is uncertain, as TRBJ2-7 better fits the DNA end. This CDR3 is built from 20 residues. Germline lookup yields CDR1 MNHEY and CDR2 SVGAGI. This CDR3 reads CASSYFTPAYTESRVHEQYF. The CDR3 nucleotides read TGTGCCAGCAGTTACTTCACACCCGCGTACACGGAATCCCGGGTCCACGAGCAGTACTTC.

This sequence joins TRBV20-1 and TRBJ2-7; 7 bases align to TRBD2. This CDR3 comprises 13 residues. The germline V gene has CDR1 DFQATT and CDR2 SNEGSKA (reference sequence). The junction had 6 bases not matched to a gene; V was cut back by 2 bases and J by 5 bases. The CDR3: CSARPGGTHEQYF. In DNA form, the CDR3 reads TGCAGTGCTAGACCGGGAGGCACCCACGAGCAGTACTTC.

This clonotype was observed a handful of times. This chain links TRBV4-3 with TRBJ1-6; D is possibly TRBD1 (5 bases). V lost 3 bases, J lost 7 bases, and 10 bases lay in between. This CDR3 is 14 amino acids long. Germline CDR1 reads LGHNA; CDR2 reads YSLEER. In DNA form, the CDR3 reads TGCGCCAGCAGCCAGACACGGGGGAATTCACCCCTCCACTTT. Residues: CASSQTRGNSPLHF.

About this clonotype: A read error is possible here, since a much larger clone lies one base away. The chain is built from TRBV12-3 or TRBV12-4 and TRBJ2-1; the D gene is possibly TRBD2 (5 bases). The DNA end lines up better with TRBJ2-7; the J call may be wrong. The CDR3 has 17 amino acids. CDR3 coding DNA: TGTGCCAGCAGTTTCCCCCCCGGGGAAACCAACCACAATGAGCAGTACTTC. Translated: CASSFPPGETNHNEQYF.

The chain combines TRBV4-2 with TRBJ2-2; 15 positions agree with TRBD2. Trimming removed 0 bases from V and 4 bases from J; junction bases left unmatched: 3. Germline CDR1 LGHNA, CDR2 YNFKEQ. The CDR3 runs to 18 residues. The CDR3 here is CASSQDGTSGGSTGELFF. CDR3 nucleotides: TGTGCCAGCAGCCAAGACGGGACTAGCGGGGGGTCCACCGGGGAGCTGTTTTTT.

This chain connects TRBV7-8 to TRBJ1-2; no clear D. This CDR3 comprises 13 residues. The germline V gene has CDR1 SGHVS and CDR2 FQNEAQ. V lost 5 bases to trimming and J lost 8 bases, with 15 bases between them. Here the CDR3 DNA reads TGTGCCAGCAGCATCCGGACTTCGGCGGGCTACACCTTC. Translating it yields CASSIRTSAGYTF.

A word on this clonotype: This may come from a read error, since a much larger clone is one base off. The J gene is TRBJ2-2, the V gene TRBV15; no clear D gene. The germline CDR1 and CDR2 sequences are LNHNV and YYDKDF (reference sequence). The CDR3 loop spans 14 amino acids. CDR3: CATRWGMNAGELFF. In nucleotides, the CDR3 is TGTGCCACCAGATGGGGAATGAACGCCGGGGAGCTGTTTTTT.